This paragraph reports one T cell receptor (beta chain). The antigen is not known. The sample is drawn from a study of T cell responses to AZD1222 COVID-19 vaccine. Clones were sequenced by immunoSEQ multiplex PCR, and TCRdb holds only the in-frame ones, with some missing. The top ten hold around 0.99% of the sample, which has roughly 150,000 clones, roughly 85% seen once. Study-level points and caveats: Baseline testing showed seropositivity in only a handful of AZD1222 recipients. Reportedly, nearly half of unique spike TCRs recognized epitopes outside B.1.351/B.1.1.7 mutations.

Second doses at about 4 or about 12 weeks were pooled. CDR1 and CDR2 (germline): SGHTA, FQGNSA. There are 18 residues in the CDR3. J gave up 3 bases and V 7 bases, and 14 bases lay outside the gene matches. The chain combines TRBV7-2 with TRBJ2-6; 8 bases are a match to TRBD2. This material consisted of peripheral blood, taken 28 days after the second AZD1222 dose. The receptor was isolated from an adult who received the AZD1222 COVID-19 vaccine. CDR3 DNA: TGTGCCAGCACCTCCTGGACGGGGGGGCTTTATGGGGCCAACGTCCTGACTTTC. It specifies CASTSWTGGLYGANVLTF.